This record covers a single T cell receptor (beta chain). Antigen specificity is unknown. Germline lookup yields CDR1 SQVTM and CDR2 ANQGSEA. The CDR3 is made up of 14 amino acids. V lost 7 bases and J 0 bases, leaving 13 bases between the germline ends. The sample belongs to a study of T cells after yellow fever vaccination. Overall study findings and caveats: Among all clonotypes, a small share was observed in both CD4 and CD8 compartments. A faster peak, day 5 versus 15, was reached by the weaker secondary response. Abundant clonotypes from the bulk population could get into FACS-sorted repertoires as contaminants.

TCRdb passed the 5' RACE reads through MiXCR, listing each CDR3 protein once. The profile shows about 630,000 distinct CDR3 sequences, roughly an eighth of them singletons. The origin of this receptor is a man aged 25-45 years who received the YFV17D yellow fever vaccine. Sequences were derived from PBMCs, sampled on the day of the yellow fever booster vaccination. The V gene is TRBV29-1, the J gene TRBJ2-1; D is tentatively TRBD1 or TRBD2 (5 bases each). This CDR3 is CSAARDLSYNEQFF. The CDR3 DNA is TGCAGCGCCGCCAGGGACCTCTCCTACAATGAGCAGTTCTTC.